This is a list of T cell receptor beta chains from one sample in a study of blood T cells in healthy people across ages. TCRdb fed the 5' RACE reads into MiXCR, producing one record per CDR3 protein. The repertoire holds more than 750,000 distinct CDR3 sequences, with 25% to 30% as singletons. These records were also assigned to another study, of T cells of mothers and their children.

The source material was blood. The receptors originated from a woman aged 40-49 years in good health. CDR3s include the opening cysteine and the closing phenylalanine or tryptophan. The order of the fields is V gene, clone size, D gene, J gene, CDR3 protein, CDR3 DNA. A D gene is named only where the DNA matches it firmly. Some rows have no size entry. The others give once, few or many, or a class for an expanded clone.

v_call: TRBV3-1
clone_size: few
d_call: .
j_call: TRBJ1-2
cdr3_aa: CASSQGRSANLYGYTF
cdr3_nt: TGTGCCAGCAGCCAAGGACGGTCGGCCAACCTCTATGGCTACACCTTC

v_call: TRBV28
clone_size: .
d_call: TRBD2
j_call: TRBJ2-3
cdr3_aa: CASSLPTSGGRYTQYF
cdr3_nt: TGTGCCAGCAGTTTACCCACTAGCGGGGGGAGATATACGCAGTATTTT

v_call: TRBV12-3/TRBV12-4
clone_size: many
d_call: TRBD2
j_call: TRBJ2-1
cdr3_aa: CASIYRGGREQFF
cdr3_nt: TGTGCCAGCATCTATCGGGGGGGCCGTGAGCAGTTCTTC

v_call: TRBV2
clone_size: .
d_call: .
j_call: TRBJ1-1
cdr3_aa: CASSEGSWNTEAFF
cdr3_nt: TGTGCCAGCAGTGAAGGATCATGGAACACTGAAGCTTTCTTT

v_call: TRBV18
clone_size: few
d_call: .
j_call: TRBJ1-1
cdr3_aa: CASSRGQHSTEAFF
cdr3_nt: TGTGCCAGCTCACGGGGACAACATAGTACTGAAGCTTTCTTT

v_call: TRBV7-6
clone_size: .
d_call: .
j_call: TRBJ1-1
cdr3_aa: CASSFSRRAEAFF
cdr3_nt: TGTGCCAGCAGCTTTTCGAGACGAGCTGAAGCTTTCTTT

v_call: TRBV9
clone_size: .
d_call: .
j_call: TRBJ2-3
cdr3_aa: CASSVAGLPNTDTQYF
cdr3_nt: TGTGCCAGCAGCGTTGCGGGACTTCCAAACACAGATACGCAGTATTTT

v_call: TRBV4-1
clone_size: .
d_call: .
j_call: TRBJ2-3
cdr3_aa: CASSQGVVSDTQYF
cdr3_nt: TGCGCCAGCAGCCAAGGAGTAGTTTCAGATACGCAGTATTTT

v_call: TRBV28
clone_size: once
d_call: .
j_call: TRBJ1-2
cdr3_aa: CAISFNSLRGGYTF
cdr3_nt: TGTGCCATCAGTTTCAACTCCCTAAGGGGTGGCTACACCTTC

v_call: TRBV5-4
clone_size: .
d_call: TRBD1
j_call: TRBJ1-1
cdr3_aa: CASSRQPGTGRGAEAFF
cdr3_nt: TGTGCCAGCAGTCGACAACCCGGGACAGGTAGAGGGGCTGAAGCTTTCTTT

v_call: TRBV7-2
clone_size: .
d_call: .
j_call: TRBJ2-7
cdr3_aa: CASSHNVRHEQYF
cdr3_nt: TGTGCCAGCAGCCATAACGTCCGCCACGAGCAGTACTTC

v_call: TRBV11-2
clone_size: .
d_call: TRBD2
j_call: TRBJ2-5
cdr3_aa: CATLTGTSGAQYF
cdr3_nt: TGTGCCACTTTGACCGGGACTAGCGGGGCCCAGTACTTC

v_call: TRBV29-1
clone_size: .
d_call: .
j_call: TRBJ2-2
cdr3_aa: CSVEDPAGGFTGELFF
cdr3_nt: TGCAGCGTTGAAGATCCCGCAGGGGGGTTCACCGGGGAGCTGTTTTTT

v_call: TRBV29-1
clone_size: .
d_call: TRBD1
j_call: TRBJ2-7
cdr3_aa: CSVRARTGGAREQYF
cdr3_nt: TGCAGCGTGCGGGCCCGAACAGGGGGTGCGCGCGAGCAGTACTTC